This T cell receptor beta chain stems from a study of beta chain features in type 1 diabetes. Study results and caveats: For Type 1 diabetes patients, all four CD4+ subsets carried TCRB CDR3s that were moderately but significantly shorter.

Via CD45RO/CCR7/CD25/CD127/CD95/CD27, cells of the CD4+ naive, central memory, regulatory and stem cell-like memory subsets were sorted. Reverse transcribing all isolated RNA meant expressed TCRB transcripts were sequenced. This table comes from immunoSEQ multiplex PCR, and its TCRdb copy is limited to in-frame clones, with some not included. Here the sample spans a few hundred thousand clones, approximately 15% being singletons. A word on this clone: Its antigen is currently unknown.

CDR1 is SGHTA and CDR2 is FQGNSA in the germline V gene. Between the trimmed V and J ends, which lost 1 base and 0 bases, there was a span of 11 bases. The CDR3 spans 16 residues. The V call is TRBV7-2, the J call TRBJ2-3; no reliable D call. The TCR was taken from a man younger than 40 in good health. The sequenced sample consisted of central memory CD4+ T cells from blood. This chain's CDR3 is CASSLVGGPSTDTQYF. CDR3 DNA sequence: TGTGCCAGCAGCTTAGTTGGTGGACCGAGCACAGATACGCAGTATTTT.